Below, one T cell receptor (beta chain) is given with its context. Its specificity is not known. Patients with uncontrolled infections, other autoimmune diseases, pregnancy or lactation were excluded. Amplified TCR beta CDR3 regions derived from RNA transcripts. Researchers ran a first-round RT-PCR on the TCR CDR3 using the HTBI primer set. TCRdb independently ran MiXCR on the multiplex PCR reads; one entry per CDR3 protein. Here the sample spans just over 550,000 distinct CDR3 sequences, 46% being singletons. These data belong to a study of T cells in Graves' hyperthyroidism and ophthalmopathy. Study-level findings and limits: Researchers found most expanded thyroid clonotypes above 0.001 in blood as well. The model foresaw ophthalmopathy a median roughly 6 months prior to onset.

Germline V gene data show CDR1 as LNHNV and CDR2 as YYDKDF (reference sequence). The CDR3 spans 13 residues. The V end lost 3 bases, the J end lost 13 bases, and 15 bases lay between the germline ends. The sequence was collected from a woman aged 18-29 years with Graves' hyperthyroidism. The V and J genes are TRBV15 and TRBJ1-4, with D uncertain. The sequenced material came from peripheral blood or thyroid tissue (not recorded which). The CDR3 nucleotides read TGTGCCACCAGCAGGGTCGGCGTGAGCAGACTGTTTTTT. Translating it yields CATSRVGVSRLFF.